Listed below are T cell receptor beta chains from one sample, sequenced in a study of CD8+ T cells in alopecia areata. The table came from immunoSEQ multiplex PCR; TCRdb's copy has only in-frame clones and leaves some out. The table records 110,000 to 150,000 clones, 45% to 60% of them present only once. Sequencing was performed on CD8+ T cells sorted from blood, taken at week 4, from a patient treated with tofacitinib. The receptors originated from a human donor with alopecia areata. The CDR3 runs from the conserved cysteine through the conserved F or W. A D gene is named only where the DNA matches it firmly. Size values are once, few and many counts, or a class for expanded clones, and some rows have none.

j_gene,v_gene,len,abundance,d_gene,CDR3aa,CDR3nt
TRBJ2-1,TRBV19,14,few,-,CASSNSQGLNEQFF,TGTGCCAGTAGTAACTCCCAGGGGCTTAATGAGCAGTTCTTC
TRBJ2-1,TRBV6-1,14,-,-,CATLPLGSYNEQFF,TGTGCCACCCTTCCACTAGGCTCCTACAATGAGCAGTTCTTC
TRBJ2-2,TRBV2,15,-,-,CASSDLRLNTGELFF,TGTGCCAGCAGTGATTTGAGGCTGAACACCGGGGAGCTGTTTTTT
TRBJ1-2,TRBV29-1,12,few,-,CSARELDYGYTF,TGCAGCGCTCGGGAATTGGACTATGGCTACACCTTC
TRBJ1-5,TRBV27,14,few,-,CASSFGGSNQPQHF,TGTGCCAGCAGTTTCGGGGGGAGCAATCAGCCCCAGCATTTT
TRBJ1-1,TRBV6-6,13,-,-,CASVLPPNTEAFF,TGTGCCAGCGTTCTGCCCCCGAACACTGAAGCTTTCTTT
TRBJ2-7,TRBV7-8,13,once,TRBD2,CASTLAGVYEQYF,TGTGCCAGCACCCTAGCGGGGGTCTACGAGCAGTACTTC
TRBJ1-5,TRBV25-1,14,-,-,CASSEVASNQPQHF,TGTGCCAGCAGTGAAGTGGCTAGCAATCAGCCCCAGCATTTT
TRBJ2-2,TRBV18,15,few,-,CASSPWSTNTGELFF,TGTGCCAGCTCACCATGGAGTACGAACACCGGGGAGCTGTTTTTT
TRBJ1-1,TRBV29-1,12,-,-,CSVAPLNTEAFF,TGCAGCGTTGCGCCCTTGAACACTGAAGCTTTCTTT
TRBJ1-1,TRBV30,13,-,TRBD1,CAWSARGYAEAFF,TGTGCCTGGAGCGCCAGGGGGTACGCTGAAGCTTTCTTT
TRBJ2-1,TRBV30,13,-,TRBD2,CAWSGLGSDEQFF,TGTGCCTGGAGCGGACTAGGTTCGGATGAGCAGTTCTTC
TRBJ2-5,TRBV7-2,13,-,-,CASGGHSQETQYF,TGTGCCAGTGGGGGACATAGCCAAGAGACCCAGTACTTC
TRBJ2-4,TRBV15,14,-,TRBD1,CATSTTGGDDIQYF,TGTGCCACCAGCACGACAGGGGGTGATGACATTCAGTACTTC